Below, 21 T cell receptor beta chains from the same sample are listed, as sequenced in a study of long-term antiretroviral therapy in people with HIV. The immunoSEQ assay was v3.0, run at survey level. Profiling relied on immunoSEQ multiplex PCR, and the TCRdb table lists in-frame clones only, not all of them. The table has over 15,000 clones, around 74% seen once; the top ten hold roughly 6.5%. Sample: unsorted PBMCs, taken at the start of antiretroviral therapy, before treatment. The receptors here all came from a young man with HIV.

The chain combines TRBV19 with TRBJ2-1, with D possibly called TRBD1 or TRBD2 (5 bases each). The germline CDR1 and CDR2 sequences are LNHDA and SQIVND (reference sequence). The length of the CDR3 is 15 residues. Trimming took off 9 bases at V and 0 bases at J, with 15 bases between the two ends. This CDR3 is CASRDRRSSYNEQFF. In DNA, the CDR3 is TGTGCCAGCCGGGACCGCCGTAGCTCCTACAATGAGCAGTTCTTC.

This sequence joins TRBV18 and TRBJ2-3; 7 nucleotides agree with TRBD1. V was pared by 4 bases and J by 0 bases, with 7 bases of the junction left unmatched. Germline V gives CDR1 KGHSH, CDR2 LQKENI. This CDR3 comprises 16 residues. CDR3 sequence (DNA): TGTGCCAGCTCACGTTCACCAGGGGGTAGCACAGATACGCAGTATTTT. Its translation: CASSRSPGGSTDTQYF.

The J gene is TRBJ2-7, the V gene TRBV11-2; tentatively, D is TRBD1 or TRBD2 (5 bases each). CDR3 size: 14 residues. Per the germline V gene, CDR1 is SGHAT and CDR2 is FQNNGV. V shed 5 bases and J shed 7 bases, with 18 bases lying between them. The CDR3 region is CASSLAPGPGEQYF. The CDR3 nucleotides are TGTGCCAGCAGCCTAGCCCCGGGACCGGGAGAGCAGTACTTC.

This chain joins TRBV28 and TRBJ1-4; D is perhaps TRBD1 (5 bases). This CDR3 spans 12 amino acids. Germline V CDR1 and CDR2: MDHEN, SYDVKM. This CDR3 reads CGTRVGREKLFF. CDR3 nucleotide sequence: TGTGGTACCAGGGTGGGAAGGGAAAAACTGTTTTTT.

The gene calls are TRBV6-1 and TRBJ1-1, with D perhaps matching TRBD1 (5 bases). Germline CDR1 MNHNS, CDR2 SASEGT. V lost 2 bases and J lost 1, with 8 bases in between. There are 14 residues in the CDR3. The CDR3 reads CASSEHRKNTEAFF. In nucleotides, the CDR3 is TGTGCCAGCAGTGAACACAGGAAGAACACTGAAGCTTTCTTT.

V and J are TRBV2 and TRBJ2-3; the match to TRBD1 covers 7 bases. The CDR3 has 15 amino acids. J lost 3 bases, V lost 6 bases, and 9 bases had no gene match. Germline V lookup: CDR1 SNHLY, CDR2 FYNNEI. The CDR3 DNA sequence: TGTGCCAGCAGCGCAGACAGGGTTGGAACAGATACGCAGTATTTT. This sequence encodes CASSADRVGTDTQYF.

As to this clone: Different DNA sequences within this sample yield the same CDR3. The genes are TRBV9 and TRBJ2-5, with 8 positions matching TRBD1. Germline V gives CDR1 SGDLS, CDR2 YYNGEE. The CDR3 consists of 15 residues. Trimming removed 0 bases from V and 5 bases from J; junction bases left unmatched: 6. The CDR3 spells CASSVDGQGRETQYF. CDR3 in DNA: TGTGCCAGCAGCGTAGACGGACAGGGAAGGGAGACCCAGTACTTC.

The chain couples TRBV5-1 to TRBJ2-7; 12 bases agree with TRBD1. J gave up 4 bases and V 5 bases, and 10 bases lay outside the gene matches. CDR3 size: 16 residues. Germline V lookup: CDR1 SGHRS, CDR2 YFSETQ. The CDR3 here is CASSPGQGAISYEQYF. The CDR3 coding sequence is TGCGCCAGCAGTCCGGGACAGGGGGCGATTAGTTACGAGCAGTACTTC. The entire variable domain, with the rest obtained from reference TRBV5-1 and TRBJ2-7, is as follows: KAGVTQTPRYLIKTRGQQVTLSCSPISGHRSVSWYQQTPGQGLQFLFEYFSETQRNKGNFPGRFSGRQFSNSRSEMNVSTLELGDSALYLCASSPGQGAISYEQYFGPGTRLTVT.

This clone is categorized as medium-sized. The chain carries TRBV7-8 and TRBJ2-1; TRBD2 agrees at 7 bases. Germline assignment: CDR1 SGHVS and CDR2 FQNEAQ. This CDR3 has 15 residues. With V trimmed by 5 bases and J by 5 bases, 9 bases remained unmatched. The CDR3 coding sequence is TGTGCCAGCAGCGCGGGCGGGAGTTCCCACAATGAGCAGTTCTTC. This encodes CASSAGGSSHNEQFF.

The chain recombines TRBV28 with TRBJ2-2, with 8 nucleotides matching TRBD2. The ends lost 6 bases at V and 0 bases at J; junction bases unmatched: 3. This CDR3 has 15 residues. Germline CDR1 and CDR2: MDHEN and SYDVKM. The DNA of the CDR3 is TGTGCCAGCAGGGGGGGACTAGCGAACACCGGGGAGCTGTTTTTT. Protein sequence: CASRGGLANTGELFF.

The CDR3 sequence is CSAGHSAYEQYF. The CDR3 DNA reads TGCAGCGCGGGGCATTCGGCGTACGAGCAGTACTTC. The chain recombines TRBV29-1 with TRBJ2-7; D possibly uses TRBD1 or TRBD2 (5 bases each). V was pared by 7 bases and J by 4 bases, with 14 bases between. The CDR3 totals 12 residues. Per the germline V gene, CDR1 is SQVTM and CDR2 is ANQGSEA.

This chain uses TRBV7-9 with TRBJ2-7; D perhaps matches TRBD1 (6 bases). Per the germline V gene, CDR1 is SEHNR and CDR2 is FQNEAQ (reference sequence). CDR3 length: 14 amino acids. The V end was cut by 1 base, the J end by 6 bases, with 13 bases between. The CDR3 loop is CASSLEPQGFEQYF. Here the CDR3 DNA reads TGTGCCAGCAGCTTAGAGCCGCAGGGGTTCGAGCAGTACTTC.

This clone counts as medium-sized. The chain has TRBV19 and TRBJ2-1, with D possibly matching TRBD2 (5 bases). The V end was cut by 8 bases, the J end by 10 bases, with 12 bases between. Germline V gene lookup returns CDR1 LNHDA and CDR2 SQIVND (reference sequence). This CDR3 spans 11 amino acids. The CDR3 DNA follows: TGTGCCAGTGGGAGCCCTCTGGAGCAGTTCTTC. It specifies CASGSPLEQFF.

V usage is TRBV5-1 and J usage is TRBJ2-1, with D possibly TRBD1 on 5 matching bases. This CDR3 region has 16 residues. V was cut by 0 bases and J by 0 bases, with 10 bases left in between. Germline V gives CDR1 SGHRS, CDR2 YFSETQ. For the CDR3, the DNA is TGCGCCAGCAGCTTGGGTACAGGCCGCTCCTACAATGAGCAGTTCTTC. It is translated as CASSLGTGRSYNEQFF.

The chain is built from TRBV7-9 and TRBJ1-1; 8 nucleotides match TRBD1. From germline, CDR1 is SEHNR and CDR2 FQNEAQ (reference sequence). The CDR3 sequence is 15 residues long. The V segment lost 5 bases and the J segment 1 base; nucleotides outside the gene matches: 6. CDR3 residues: CASSPIGQGNTEAFF. The DNA of the CDR3 is TGTGCCAGCAGCCCTATCGGACAGGGGAACACTGAAGCTTTCTTT.

The V gene is TRBV6-6, the J gene TRBJ2-5; D uncertain. The CDR3 sequence is 14 residues long. Germline V gene data show CDR1 as MNHNY and CDR2 as SVGAGI (reference sequence). V shed 2 bases and J shed 2 bases, with 9 bases lying between them. Written as DNA, the CDR3 is TGTGCCAGCAGTTACCAAGGTCGACAAGAGACCCAGTACTTC. This sequence encodes CASSYQGRQETQYF.

The chain has TRBV5-1 and TRBJ1-2; TRBD1 matches 9 bases. CDR3 length: 15 residues. V trimming: 4 bases; J trimming: 4 bases; junction bases outside the gene matches: 8. The germline CDR1 and CDR2 sequences are SGHRS and YFSETQ. CDR3 bases: TGCGCCAGCAGCCCACCGGGACAGGGAAGCTATGGCTACACCTTC. It codes for CASSPPGQGSYGYTF.

The rearrangement joins TRBV7-2 to TRBJ2-2, with TRBD1 as a possible D gene (6 bases). Trimming took 2 bases from V and 1 from J, leaving 8 bases between them. From germline, CDR1 is SGHTA and CDR2 FQGNSA. This CDR3 comprises 15 residues. For the CDR3, the DNA is TGTGCCAGCAGCTTAAAAGGGGGGAACACCGGGGAGCTGTTTTTT. Protein product: CASSLKGGNTGELFF.

The chain employs TRBV12-5 and TRBJ2-1; D perhaps matches TRBD1 (6 bases). This CDR3 spans 16 amino acids. V was trimmed by 9 bases and J by 4 bases, leaving 22 bases between them. Germline lookup yields CDR1 LGHNT and CDR2 FRNRAP. For the CDR3, the DNA is TGTGCTAGCGGGACATCAACCGGGACATCATACAATGAGCAGTTCTTC. Its protein product is CASGTSTGTSYNEQFF.

By frequency in the sample, this clone is large. The CDR3 loop reads CASGHGVYEQYF. The CDR3 nucleotides read TGTGCCAGCGGACACGGAGTCTACGAGCAGTACTTC. The V call is TRBV6-1, the J call TRBJ2-7; the D gene is possibly TRBD1 (5 bases). The V end lost 8 bases, the J end lost 3 bases, and 11 bases lay between the germline ends. The germline V gene has CDR1 MNHNS and CDR2 SASEGT. The CDR3 sequence is 12 residues long.

The chain combines TRBV29-1 with TRBJ1-5, with D perhaps matching TRBD1 (5 bases). Per the germline V gene, CDR1 is SQVTM and CDR2 is ANQGSEA. The CDR3 covers 16 residues. Trimming took off 5 bases at V and 3 bases at J, with 20 bases between the two ends. The CDR3 protein is CSVLRSRQPSNQPQHF. The CDR3 bases are TGCAGCGTTCTTAGGTCTAGACAGCCCTCCAATCAGCCCCAGCATTTT.